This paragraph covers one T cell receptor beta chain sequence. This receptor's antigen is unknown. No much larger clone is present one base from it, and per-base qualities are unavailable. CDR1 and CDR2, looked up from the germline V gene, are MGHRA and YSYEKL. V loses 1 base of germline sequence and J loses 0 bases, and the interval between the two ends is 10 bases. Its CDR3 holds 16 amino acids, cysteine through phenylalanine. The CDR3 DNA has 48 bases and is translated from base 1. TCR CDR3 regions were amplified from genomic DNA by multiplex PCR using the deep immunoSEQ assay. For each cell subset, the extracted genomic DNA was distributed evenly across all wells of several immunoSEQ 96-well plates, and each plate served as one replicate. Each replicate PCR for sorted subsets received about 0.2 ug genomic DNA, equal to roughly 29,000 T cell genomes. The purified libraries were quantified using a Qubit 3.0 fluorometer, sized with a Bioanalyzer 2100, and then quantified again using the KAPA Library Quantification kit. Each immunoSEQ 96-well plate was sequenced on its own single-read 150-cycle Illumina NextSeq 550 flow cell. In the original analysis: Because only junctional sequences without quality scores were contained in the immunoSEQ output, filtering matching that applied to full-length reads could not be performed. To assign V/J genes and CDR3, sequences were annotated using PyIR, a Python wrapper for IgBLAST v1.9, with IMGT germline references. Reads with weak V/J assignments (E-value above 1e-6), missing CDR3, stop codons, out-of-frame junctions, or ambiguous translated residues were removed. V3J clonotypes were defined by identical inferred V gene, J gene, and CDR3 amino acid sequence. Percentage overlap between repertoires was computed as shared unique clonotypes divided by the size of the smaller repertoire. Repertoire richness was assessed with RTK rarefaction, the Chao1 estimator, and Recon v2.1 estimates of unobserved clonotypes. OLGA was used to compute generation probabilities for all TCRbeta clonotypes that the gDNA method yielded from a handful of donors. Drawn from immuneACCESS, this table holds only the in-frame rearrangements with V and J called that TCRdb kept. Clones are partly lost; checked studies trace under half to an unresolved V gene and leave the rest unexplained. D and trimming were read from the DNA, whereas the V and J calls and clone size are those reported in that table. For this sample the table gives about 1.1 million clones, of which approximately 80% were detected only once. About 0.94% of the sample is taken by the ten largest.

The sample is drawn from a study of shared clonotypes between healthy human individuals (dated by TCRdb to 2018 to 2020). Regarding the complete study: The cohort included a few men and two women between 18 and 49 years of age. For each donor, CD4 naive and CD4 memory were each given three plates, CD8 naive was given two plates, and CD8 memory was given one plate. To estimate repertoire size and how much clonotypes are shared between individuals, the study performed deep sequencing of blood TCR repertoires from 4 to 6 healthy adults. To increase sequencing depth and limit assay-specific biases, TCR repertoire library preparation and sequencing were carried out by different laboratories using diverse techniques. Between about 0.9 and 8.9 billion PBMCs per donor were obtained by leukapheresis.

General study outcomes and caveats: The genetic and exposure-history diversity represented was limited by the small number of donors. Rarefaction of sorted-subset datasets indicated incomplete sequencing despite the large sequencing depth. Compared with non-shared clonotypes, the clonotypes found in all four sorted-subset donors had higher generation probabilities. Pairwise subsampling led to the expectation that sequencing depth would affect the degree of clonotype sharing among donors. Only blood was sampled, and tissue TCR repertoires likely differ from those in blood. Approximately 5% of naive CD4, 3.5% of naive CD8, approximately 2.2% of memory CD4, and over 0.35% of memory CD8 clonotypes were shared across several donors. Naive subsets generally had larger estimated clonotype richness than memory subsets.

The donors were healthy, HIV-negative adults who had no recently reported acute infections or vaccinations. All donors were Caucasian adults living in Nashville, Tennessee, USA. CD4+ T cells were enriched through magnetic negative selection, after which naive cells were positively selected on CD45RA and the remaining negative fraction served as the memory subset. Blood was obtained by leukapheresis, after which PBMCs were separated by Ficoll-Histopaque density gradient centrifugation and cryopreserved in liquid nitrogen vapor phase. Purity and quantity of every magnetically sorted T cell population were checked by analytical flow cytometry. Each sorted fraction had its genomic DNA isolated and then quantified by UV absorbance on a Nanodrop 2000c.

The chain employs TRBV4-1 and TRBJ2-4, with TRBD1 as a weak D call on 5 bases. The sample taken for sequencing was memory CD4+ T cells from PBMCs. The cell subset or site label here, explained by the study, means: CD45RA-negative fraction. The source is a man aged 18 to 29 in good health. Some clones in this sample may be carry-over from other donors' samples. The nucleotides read TGCGCCAGCAGCCAAGGCGCCAGGGTAGCCAAAAACATTCAGTACTTC. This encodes CASSQGARVAKNIQYF.